This T cell receptor beta chain was captured by sequencing in a study of read filtering for tumor transcriptome and immune sequencing (dated by TCRdb to 2019 to 2021). As for the study more broadly: The cohort consisted of 17 to 20 male and roughly 15 female patients, with a mean age of roughly 67 years and an age range of roughly 47 to 85. By revised international staging, eight or nine patients were R-ISS I, some 17 were R-ISS II and 6 or 7 were R-ISS III. Whole-transcriptome libraries were prepared with the TruSeq RNA Access Library Prep Kit after DNase treatment. TCR repertoires obtained by targeted immune repertoire sequencing and by bulk whole-transcriptome sequencing performed on the same bone marrow samples were compared. TCR-region mapped reads per sample ranged from about 4.05 to 11 million with IR-seq versus only about 75 to 1,400 with RNA-seq. As a main aim, a read-filtering strategy for immune repertoire data was addressed, with the specific question being whether clonotypes supported by a single read should be removed. The investigation overall reported the following: Compared with RNA-seq, IR-seq captured clonotypes at much higher depth and more reliably, and a smaller IR-seq throughput was enough to identify most shared clonotypes. Single-read clonotypes made up around 82% of clonotypes but only approximately 3.5% of total reads in IR-seq, compared with roughly 70% of clonotypes and under 45% of reads in RNA-seq. The sorted CD138-negative fraction was not purified T cells but a mixed bone marrow immune population. Removing single-read clonotypes increased the correlation between IR-seq and RNA-seq shared clonotype proportions.

TCR libraries were built from 400 ng RNA with the Immunoverse kit, using molecular barcoded adaptors covering alpha/delta and beta/gamma chains. TCR library preparation used the same RNA that went into transcriptome sequencing. Sequencing of TCR libraries was carried out on an Illumina HiSeq 4000 with 2 x 150 cycles. The paper's processing steps were these. TCR reads were aligned to human V, D, J and C references and assembled into CDR3 clonotypes with MiXCR, including quality filtering and error correction. Clonotype counts and gene usage diversity were analyzed with the tcR package in R. Raw mapping reads were checked after the RNA-seq reads had been mapped by STAR aligner version 2.5.3a onto the human GRCh37 genome. To test how sequencing depth affects detected clonotypes, IR-seq fastq files were randomly downsampled with Seqtk 1.3. Through fastp at Q25 and MiXCR, TCRdb rebuilt clones from the public reads, retaining in-frame beta chains. Each record represents a unique CDR3 protein, reported with the most common genes and DNA among its rows. V and J calls and clone size were set by TCRdb, not the authors. Present in this sample are under 50,000 distinct CDR3 sequences, roughly an eighth of which were seen just once. About 30% of the sample lies in the top ten.

Bone marrow was sampled from every patient at the time of active disease. Bone marrow mononuclear cells were isolated by Ficoll-Hypaque density gradient centrifugation. To remove myeloma plasma cells, the cells were labeled with CD138 magnetic microbeads on a MACS separator, and CD138-negative cells were then collected by negative selection. Flow cytometry with CD138 antibodies on an Attune NxT was used to check how pure the isolated cells were. TRIzol reagent was used to extract total RNA, which was then quantified with a NanoDrop spectrophotometer. Paired RNA-seq and IR-seq were performed on the CD138-negative bone marrow sample of each patient. Of note for this clonotype: Its specific antigen is unknown. No base quality information exists; no much larger clone differs at one position.

CDR1 and CDR2 are read off the germline V gene as LGHNA and YSLEER. The junction shows trimming of 3 bases on V and 6 bases on J, and the gene matches do not reach 10 bases of it. The CDR3 runs 15 amino acids, cysteine and phenylalanine included. The CDR3 DNA has 45 bases and is translated from base 1. The chain was built from TRBV4-3 and TRBJ1-1; 7 nucleotides in the junction match TRBD1. This TCR derives from a donor aged 40 or older with multiple myeloma. What was sequenced was a population of CD138-negative cells sorted from bone marrow. The sample's cell subset or site label, in plain terms: bone marrow mononuclear cells depleted of CD138+ plasma/myeloma cells by negative magnetic selection. CDR3 region: CASSQIGQGGSEAFF. The DNA sequence is as follows: TGCGCCAGCAGCCAGATTGGGCAGGGGGGGTCTGAAGCTTTCTTT.